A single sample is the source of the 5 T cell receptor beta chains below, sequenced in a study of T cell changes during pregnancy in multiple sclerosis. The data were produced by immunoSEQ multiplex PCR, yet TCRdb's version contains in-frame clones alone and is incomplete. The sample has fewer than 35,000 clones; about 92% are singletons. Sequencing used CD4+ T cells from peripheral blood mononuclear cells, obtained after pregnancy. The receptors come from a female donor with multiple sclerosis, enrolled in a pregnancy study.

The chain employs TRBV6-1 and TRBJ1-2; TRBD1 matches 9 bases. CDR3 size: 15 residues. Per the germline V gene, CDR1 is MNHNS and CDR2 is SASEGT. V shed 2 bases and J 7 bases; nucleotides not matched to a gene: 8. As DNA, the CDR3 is TGTGCCAGCAGTGAACAACCGGGACAGGGAAGTGGCTACACCTTC. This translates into CASSEQPGQGSGYTF.

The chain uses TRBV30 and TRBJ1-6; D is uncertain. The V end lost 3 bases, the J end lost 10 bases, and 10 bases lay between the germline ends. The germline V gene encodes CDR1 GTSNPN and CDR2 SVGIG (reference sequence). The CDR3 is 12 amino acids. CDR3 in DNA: TGTGCCTGGAGGGGCAATGAATCACCCCTCCACTTT. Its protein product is CAWRGNESPLHF.

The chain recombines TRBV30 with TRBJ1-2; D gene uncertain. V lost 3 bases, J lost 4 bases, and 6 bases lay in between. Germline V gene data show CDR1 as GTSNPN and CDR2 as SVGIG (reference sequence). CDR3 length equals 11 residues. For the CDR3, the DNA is TGTGCCTGGAGGCCCAGCTATGGCTACACCTTC. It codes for CAWRPSYGYTF.

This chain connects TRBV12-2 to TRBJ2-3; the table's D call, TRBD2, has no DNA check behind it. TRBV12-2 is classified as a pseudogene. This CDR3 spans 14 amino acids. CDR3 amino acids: CASRYYRGTDTQYF. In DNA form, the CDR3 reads TGTGCAAGTCGCTACTATCGCGGGACAGATACGCAGTATTTT.

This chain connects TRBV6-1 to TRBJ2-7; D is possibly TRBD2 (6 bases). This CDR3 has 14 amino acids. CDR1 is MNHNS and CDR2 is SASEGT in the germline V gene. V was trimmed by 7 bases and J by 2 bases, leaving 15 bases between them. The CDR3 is CASTPGTVTYEQYF. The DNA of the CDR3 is TGTGCCAGCACTCCCGGGACTGTGACCTACGAGCAGTACTTC.